This T cell receptor beta chain appears in the sequencing data of a study of T cells after yellow fever vaccination (dated by TCRdb to between 2018 and 2021). For context, the study as a whole: The SMART-Seq v4 Ultra Low Input RNA kit was used to prepare libraries from fractions with low cell numbers. To follow T-cell clones before and after primary and booster YFV17D yellow fever vaccination, bulk TCR alpha and beta repertoires were sequenced over time. The cohort comprised two healthy male donors, one aged 18 to 30 and one aged 30 to 40 years. Blood samples were taken at several timepoints before and after primary and secondary immunization, and bulk PBMC replicates and cell subsets were isolated.

Overall study results and their limits: Only a couple of donors were included in the study, so the extent to which the findings can be generalized is limited. A small share of clonotypes occurred in both CD4 and CD8 compartments, likely arising from convergent recombination. After the booster, most of the clones that had expanded following primary vaccination were detected again (96% of CD4 and 80% to 90% of CD8), which suggests that memory was broadly maintained. Computational filtering was required because FACS-sorted repertoires could contain abundant contaminating clonotypes from the bulk population. The secondary T-cell response was weaker than the primary response but faster, peaking on day 5 instead of day 15.

The treatment or condition label on this specimen signifies: live attenuated yellow fever vaccine strain. A standard Ficoll-Paque protocol was used to isolate PBMCs from peripheral blood. Dynabeads CD4 and CD8 positive selection kits were used to isolate the CD4 and CD8 T-cell fractions. RNA was extracted with TriZol from bulk PBMCs, CD4 and CD8 fractions, and dextramer-positive and dextramer-negative fractions. Sequencing relied on an Illumina NovaSeq 6000. TCR cDNA was made using 5'RACE template switching, a step that added a universal primer site and unique molecular identifiers. cDNA synthesis was primed from both the TCR alpha and TCR beta constant segments. Two PCR steps were used to amplify libraries, with sample barcodes and sequencing adapters being added in the second step. Libraries were sequenced on Illumina HiSeq 2500 (2x100 bp) or NovaSeq (2x150 bp). Per the original workflow: MIGEC was used to demultiplex reads and collapse the reads into UMI consensus sequences, and MiXCR was used for V(D)J alignment. Vaccine-responding clonotypes were defined with edgeR using replicate PBMC samples, requiring FDR below 0.01 and a log2 fold change above 5 up to day 15. CD4 or CD8 identity was assigned to each bulk clonotype according to whether the clonotype was present at higher abundance in the sequenced CD4 repertoire or the sequenced CD8 repertoire. TCRdb handled the public reads itself, with Q25 trimming in fastp and clone calling in MiXCR, and kept productive beta chains. Under each unique CDR3 protein, matching rows form one entry showing the most common genes and DNA. The V and J calls here are based on TCRdb, not the publication. For this sample there are 150,000 to 200,000 distinct CDR3 sequences; around 10% appear just once. Roughly a third of the sample rests with the top ten.

This clonotype has more than one count but fewer than ten. No cognate antigen has been identified for it. Per-base quality was not reported, and no clone a single base away is much larger than it. The CDR3 starts with the cysteine, ends with the phenylalanine, and has 17 residues. This entry keeps only the CDR3 DNA: 51 bases, framed from base 1. CDR1 and CDR2 (SQVTM, ANQGSEA) derive from the germline V gene. V lost 4 bases and J lost 4 bases; the stretch between them is 25 bases long. This chain is built from TRBV29-1 and TRBJ1-2, with no confidently assigned D gene. The clonotype originates from a young man who received the YFV17D yellow fever vaccine. The sequenced sample was CD8+ T cells sorted from PBMCs, obtained 15 days after the yellow fever booster vaccination. The bases are TGCAGCGTTGTTCGGCCCGACTCTGGACCGAGCCTCTATGGCTACACCTTC. It encodes CSVVRPDSGPSLYGYTF.